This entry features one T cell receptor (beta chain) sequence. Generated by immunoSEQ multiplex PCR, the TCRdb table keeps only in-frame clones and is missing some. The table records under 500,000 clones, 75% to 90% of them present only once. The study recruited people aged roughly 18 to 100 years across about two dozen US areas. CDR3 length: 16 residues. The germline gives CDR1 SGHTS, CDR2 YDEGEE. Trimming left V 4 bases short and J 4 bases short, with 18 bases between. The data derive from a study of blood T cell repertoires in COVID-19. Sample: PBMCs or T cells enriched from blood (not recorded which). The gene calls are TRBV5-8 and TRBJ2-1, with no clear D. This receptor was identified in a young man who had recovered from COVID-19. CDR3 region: CASSRAIAPSYNEQFF. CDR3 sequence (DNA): TGTGCCAGCAGCCGCGCCATAGCCCCCTCGTACAATGAGCAGTTCTTC.